This is a list of T cell receptor beta chains from one sample in a study of neurological immune-mediated disorders. Via MiXCR, TCRdb re-called the 5' RACE reads, giving one row per CDR3 protein. The sample lists more than 100,000 distinct CDR3 sequences; roughly a tenth were seen once. The sequencing sample was made of PBMCs. All receptors come from a female donor with HTLV-1-associated myelopathy (HAM/TSP). CDR3s include the opening cysteine and the closing phenylalanine or tryptophan. The D gene is left open where the match is weak. Clone size, where shown, is once, few, many, or a class for clones that have expanded.

d_call j_call v_call clone_size cdr3_aa cdr3_nt
. TRBJ2-1 TRBV28 . CASSFPRNEQFF TGTGCCAGCAGTTTCCCCAGGAATGAGCAGTTCTTC
TRBD2 TRBJ2-7 TRBV11-1 many CASSPSGGSESYEQYF TGTGCCAGCAGCCCTAGCGGGGGGTCCGAGTCCTACGAGCAGTACTTC
. TRBJ2-3 TRBV6-6 . CASSYPISGTDTQYF TGTGCCAGCAGTTACCCTATTTCAGGGACAGATACGCAGTATTTT
. TRBJ2-3 TRBV20-1 many CSAGGGVKTDTQYF TGCAGTGCAGGGGGGGGGGTCAAAACAGATACGCAGTATTTT
. TRBJ2-3 TRBV5-1 many CASSLNTVPSDTQYF TGCGCCAGCAGCTTAAACACCGTACCTTCAGATACGCAGTATTTT
TRBD2 TRBJ2-3 TRBV5-1 . CASSLVTSGYTQYF TGCGCCAGCAGCTTGGTGACTAGCGGGTATACGCAGTATTTT
TRBD2 TRBJ2-5 TRBV5-1 many CASSPGGSLAQETQYF TGCGCCAGCAGCCCGGGGGGGAGCTTGGCTCAAGAGACCCAGTACTTC
. TRBJ2-1 TRBV7-9 many CASSPGVGHPRNEQFF TGTGCCAGCAGCCCGGGGGTGGGACACCCCAGGAATGAGCAGTTCTTC
. TRBJ2-3 TRBV20-1 . CSARRSRGRTDTQYF TGCAGTGCTAGAAGGAGCAGGGGCCGCACAGATACGCAGTATTTT
. TRBJ1-2 TRBV7-9 many CASSPDDYGYTF TGTGCCAGCAGCCCAGACGATTATGGCTACACCTTC
. TRBJ2-7 TRBV28 many CASSFSVRLTSREQYF TGTGCCAGCAGTTTTTCGGTACGGCTCACCTCACGGGAGCAGTACTTC
. TRBJ2-5 TRBV6-5 many CASRTGSLTQYF TGTGCCAGCAGAACCGGGTCTTTGACCCAGTACTTC
. TRBJ2-7 TRBV7-9 many CASSFSPGGRLEQYF TGTGCCAGCAGCTTCTCCCCGGGGGGCAGATTGGAGCAGTACTTC
. TRBJ2-7 TRBV20-1 many CSARDDSYEQYF TGCAGTGCTAGAGATGACAGCTACGAGCAGTACTTC
. TRBJ2-1 TRBV7-9 many CASSFVGGNYNEQFF TGTGCCAGCAGCTTCGTTGGTGGGAATTACAATGAGCAGTTCTTC
TRBD1 TRBJ1-2 TRBV5-1 many CASSSTGYGYTF TGCGCCAGCAGCTCGACAGGGTATGGCTACACCTTC
. TRBJ2-7 TRBV5-1 . CASSLTAAYEQYF TGCGCCAGCAGCCTGACAGCTGCCTACGAGCAGTACTTC
. TRBJ2-3 TRBV7-2 many CASSPRGSRGGTDTQYF TGTGCCAGCAGCCCCCGGGGTTCCAGGGGGGGGACAGATACGCAGTATTTT
TRBD1 TRBJ2-7 TRBV5-1 many CASRPRTGATYEQYF TGCGCCAGCAGACCCCGGACAGGGGCGACCTACGAGCAGTACTTC
. TRBJ2-3 TRBV5-1 many CASSLQQGTDTQYF TGCGCCAGCAGCTTGCAACAGGGCACAGATACGCAGTATTTT
TRBD2 TRBJ2-3 TRBV10-3 many CAITPTSGGAADTQYF TGTGCCATCACCCCGACTAGCGGGGGGGCCGCAGATACGCAGTATTTT
. TRBJ2-3 TRBV4-1 many CASSQDPQGSDTQYF TGCGCCAGCAGCCAAGACCCCCAGGGGTCAGATACGCAGTATTTT
TRBD2 TRBJ2-1 TRBV11-2 few CASSLVGGGTYNEQFF TGTGCCAGCAGCTTAGTTGGGGGGGGAACCTACAATGAGCAGTTCTTC
. TRBJ1-4 TRBV3-1 many CASKKSGVEKLFF TGTGCCAGCAAAAAATCGGGGGTTGAAAAACTGTTTTTT
TRBD2 TRBJ2-4 TRBV10-3 . CATSGTSGGRLSKNTQYF TGTGCCACCTCGGGGACTAGCGGGGGCCGTCTTTCTAAAAACACTCAGTACTTC
. TRBJ1-1 TRBV7-9 many CASNSLLGGERAFF TGTGCCAGCAATTCCTTGTTGGGGGGCGAGCGAGCTTTCTTT
. TRBJ2-3 TRBV20-1 many CSAIFQDADTQYF TGCAGTGCTATCTTCCAGGACGCAGATACGCAGTATTTT
TRBD2 TRBJ2-3 TRBV20-1 many CSAFSGWGGDTQYF TGCAGTGCTTTTAGCGGGTGGGGGGGAGATACGCAGTATTTT
. TRBJ1-5 TRBV5-6 many CASSFGGGKLNQPQHF TGTGCCAGCAGTTTTGGGGGAGGGAAACTCAATCAGCCCCAGCATTTT
. TRBJ2-7 TRBV5-1 . CASSLGGSTTSYEQYF TGCGCCAGCAGCTTGGGTGGTTCGACGACTTCCTACGAGCAGTACTTC
. TRBJ1-1 TRBV6-1 . CAIYRGTLTNTEAFF TGTGCCATCTACCGGGGGACACTTACGAACACTGAAGCTTTCTTT
. TRBJ2-1 TRBV27 few CASKEAGKNEQFF TGTGCCAGCAAGGAGGCAGGAAAAAATGAGCAGTTCTTC
. TRBJ2-7 TRBV20-1 many CSAHGGSYEQYF TGCAGTGCTCACGGCGGCAGCTACGAGCAGTACTTC
. TRBJ2-3 TRBV5-1 many CASSSGIRTVSTDTQYF TGCGCCAGCAGCTCGGGGATCCGGACAGTGAGCACAGATACGCAGTATTTT
. TRBJ2-7 TRBV6-5 many CASSRDGYSYEQYF TGTGCCAGCAGTAGGGACGGTTACTCCTACGAGCAGTACTTC
. TRBJ2-1 TRBV4-1 many CASSQEPGASYNEQFF TGCGCCAGCAGCCAAGAACCGGGGGCGTCCTACAATGAGCAGTTCTTC
. TRBJ1-4 TRBV5-1 . CASSLGAQATNEKLFF TGCGCCAGCAGCTTGGGTGCTCAGGCAACTAATGAAAAACTGTTTTTT
. TRBJ2-7 TRBV12-3/TRBV12-4 many CASSWDFYEQYF TGTGCCAGCAGCTGGGACTTCTACGAGCAGTACTTC
TRBD2 TRBJ2-1 TRBV20-1 many CSANPGAGGYNEQFF TGCAGTGCGAACCCCGGAGCGGGGGGGTACAATGAGCAGTTCTTC
. TRBJ2-7 TRBV9 . CANSVAGLGEQYF TGTGCCAACAGCGTAGCTGGATTGGGAGAGCAGTACTTC
. TRBJ2-2 TRBV5-1 . CASSFGVVTGELFF TGCGCCAGCAGCTTTGGCGTAGTCACCGGGGAGCTGTTTTTT
TRBD1 TRBJ1-5 TRBV6-6 few CASSNRDRRNQPQHF TGTGCCAGCAGCAACCGGGACAGGCGCAATCAGCCCCAGCATTTT
. TRBJ1-4 TRBV5-1 . CASSLLGEANEKLFF TGCGCCAGCAGCTTGCTGGGGGAGGCTAATGAAAAACTGTTTTTT
TRBD1 TRBJ2-2 TRBV19 . CASSSRGRGGELFF TGTGCCAGTAGTTCCAGGGGGCGCGGCGGGGAGCTGTTTTTT
TRBD1 TRBJ2-7 TRBV29-1 . CSAGTDSYEQYF TGCAGCGCGGGGACAGATTCCTACGAGCAGTACTTC
. TRBJ2-3 TRBV29-1 many CSVEFSGDPTDTQYF TGCAGCGTTGAATTTAGCGGTGATCCCACAGATACGCAGTATTTT
TRBD1 TRBJ2-3 TRBV20-1 . CSAESGQGADTQYF TGCAGTGCCGAATCCGGACAGGGGGCAGATACGCAGTATTTT
. TRBJ2-5 TRBV7-8 . CANSLERVRGETQYF TGTGCCAACAGCTTAGAACGGGTCAGGGGAGAGACCCAGTACTTC
. TRBJ2-7 TRBV6-5 many CASSYSSRTEQYF TGTGCCAGCAGTTACTCGTCCAGGACCGAGCAGTACTTC
. TRBJ1-5 TRBV28 . CASSFLDRGNQPQHF TGTGCCAGCAGTTTTTTGGACAGAGGGAATCAGCCCCAGCATTTT
. TRBJ1-2 TRBV7-9 many CASSLAEGLAFGYTF TGTGCCAGCAGCTTAGCGGAGGGATTGGCGTTCGGCTACACCTTC
. TRBJ1-3 TRBV3-1 many CASSQDKRGTIYF TGTGCCAGCAGCCAAGATAAGCGGGGGACCATATATTTT
. TRBJ2-1 TRBV7-8 . CASSFKTTTYNEQFF TGTGCCAGCAGCTTTAAAACTACGACCTACAATGAGCAGTTCTTC
TRBD1 TRBJ2-7 TRBV28 many CASSQDRNQYEQYF TGTGCCAGCAGCCAGGACAGGAATCAATACGAGCAGTACTTC
. TRBJ2-2 TRBV2 few CASTATQNTGELFF TGTGCCAGCACGGCGACGCAGAACACCGGGGAGCTGTTTTTT
. TRBJ1-1 TRBV4-1 many CASSQETIIQRTLEAFF TGCGCCAGCAGCCAAGAAACAATTATCCAACGGACACTCGAAGCTTTCTTT
TRBD2 TRBJ2-2 TRBV5-1 few CASSPSGLANGELFF TGCGCCAGCAGCCCCTCGGGACTAGCGAACGGGGAGCTGTTTTTT